The clone carrying this T cell receptor (beta chain) was detected only once. Its target is not known. The junction departs from germline at one end; a sequencing error may be responsible. The sample belongs to a study of CD8 T cell repertoires and HIV-1 epitope variants. Across the study: Separate from the cultures, 1M uncultured T cells served as baseline.

Data came from immunoSEQ multiplex PCR; TCRdb stores just in-frame clones and leaves some out. The table has 5,000 to 6,500 clones, 60% to 80% seen once; the top ten hold 48%. The CDR3 consists of 14 residues. The germline V gene encodes CDR1 MNHNS and CDR2 SASEGT. Sequences were obtained from cultured CD8+ T cells derived from PBMCs. This TCR came from a male donor with HIV. The genes are TRBV6-1 and TRBJ2-7; the D gene is possibly TRBD1 (5 bases). CDR3 sequence (DNA): TGTGCCAGCAGTGAAGGTAGGGGTCTATATGAGCAGTGCTTC. Its protein is CASSEGRGLYEQCF.